Following are 23 T cell receptor beta chains from one sample sequenced in a study of siplizumab effects on memory and regulatory T cells. Measured with immunoSEQ multiplex PCR; TCRdb has only the in-frame clones, and not every one. Of tens of thousands of clones listed, over 80% are singletons. Sequenced: Tregs sorted from blood. The receptors were sampled from a human donor in good health.

This chain uses TRBV30 with TRBJ1-2; tentatively, D is TRBD1 (6 bases). CDR1 and CDR2 from the germline V gene are GTSNPN and SVGIG (reference sequence). This CDR3 contains 12 residues. V shed 0 bases and J shed 8 bases, with 10 bases lying between them. Written as DNA, the CDR3 is TGTGCCTGGAGTGTACTGGGGGGCGGCTACACCTTC. Translated: CAWSVLGGGYTF.

The chain is built from TRBV5-1 and TRBJ2-4, with a weak D call TRBD2 (5 bases). V lost 0 bases and J lost 10, with 14 bases in between. Germline V gene sequence: CDR1 SGHRS, CDR2 YFSETQ. The CDR3 is 14 amino acids. This chain's CDR3 is CASSLAGRRSIQYF. In nucleotides, the CDR3 is TGCGCCAGCAGCTTGGCCGGCAGGAGGTCAATTCAGTACTTC. Supplemented by reference TRBV5-1 and TRBJ2-4, the full variable domain reads KAGVTQTPRYLIKTRGQQVTLSCSPISGHRSVSWYQQTPGQGLQFLFEYFSETQRNKGNFPGRFSGRQFSNSRSEMNVSTLELGDSALYLCASSLAGRRSIQYFGAGTRLSVL.

The chain recombines TRBV7-9 with TRBJ2-1, with D possibly matching TRBD1 (6 bases). Trimming cost V 7 bases and J 8 bases, with 21 bases left between them. This CDR3 is 15 amino acids long. Germline-derived CDR1 and CDR2 are SEHNR and FQNEAQ (reference sequence). CDR3 sequence reads: CASNLRAQGFDEQFF. CDR3 bases: TGTGCCAGCAACCTCCGCGCACAGGGATTCGATGAGCAGTTCTTC.

The V gene is TRBV11-2, the J gene TRBJ2-7; possibly TRBD1 for D (5 bases). This CDR3 comprises 13 residues. Looked up from germline, CDR1 is SGHAT and CDR2 is FQNNGV. V was trimmed by 8 bases and J by 2 bases, leaving 13 bases between them. The CDR3 DNA is TGTGCCAGCGGACATACCAAAACCTACGAGCAGTACTTC. Its translation: CASGHTKTYEQYF.

This chain joins TRBV5-6 and TRBJ1-5; D gene ambiguous. Germline V gene sequence: CDR1 SGHDT, CDR2 YYEEEE. V lost 2 bases and J 1 base, leaving 10 bases between the germline ends. The CDR3 consists of 15 residues. The CDR3 DNA reads TGTGCCAGCAGCTTAAACGGCTTCAGCAATCAGCCCCAGCATTTT. This sequence encodes CASSLNGFSNQPQHF.

The V call is TRBV7-9, the J call TRBJ2-7, with 7 bases lining up with TRBD2. The CDR3 runs to 17 residues. Looked up from germline, CDR1 is SEHNR and CDR2 is FQNEAQ (reference sequence). The ends lost 7 bases at V and 0 bases at J; junction bases unmatched: 15. This CDR3 is CASTTAGEGPSSYEQYF. CDR3 nucleotides: TGTGCCAGCACAACAGCTGGGGAGGGCCCCAGCTCCTACGAGCAGTACTTC. The variable domain in full, completed from reference TRBV7-9 and TRBJ2-7, reads DTGVSQNPRHKITKRGQNVTFRCDPISEHNRLYWYRQTLGQGPEFLTYFQNEAQLEKSRLLSDRFSAERPKGSFSTLEIQRTEQGDSAMYLCASTTAGEGPSSYEQYFGPGTRLTVT.

The rearrangement joins TRBV5-1 to TRBJ1-1, with D hard to call. CDR3 length: 15 residues. The germline gives CDR1 SGHRS, CDR2 YFSETQ. Trimming cost V 2 bases and J 0 bases, with 11 bases left between them. CDR3 nucleotide sequence: TGCGCCAGCAGCTTTGGTCGGACCATGAACACTGAAGCTTTCTTT. Protein product: CASSFGRTMNTEAFF. Using reference TRBV5-1 and TRBJ1-1 for the parts outside the CDR3, the full variable domain is KAGVTQTPRYLIKTRGQQVTLSCSPISGHRSVSWYQQTPGQGLQFLFEYFSETQRNKGNFPGRFSGRQFSNSRSEMNVSTLELGDSALYLCASSFGRTMNTEAFFGQGTRLTVV.

The rearrangement uses TRBV7-2 and TRBJ2-5; 11 nucleotides align to TRBD2. Germline assignment: CDR1 SGHTA and CDR2 FQGNSA. This CDR3 has 16 residues. The ends lost 4 bases at V and 5 bases at J; junction bases unmatched: 9. The CDR3 loop is CASSYGNGLAGETQYF. CDR3 bases: TGTGCCAGCAGCTATGGTAACGGACTAGCGGGTGAGACCCAGTACTTC.

The chain links TRBV30 to TRBJ1-5; TRBD1 is a possible D gene (6 bases). The CDR3 is 16 residues long. Deletions cut 0 bases from V and 1 base from J, with 13 bases between. Germline CDR1 reads GTSNPN; CDR2 reads SVGIG (reference sequence). The CDR3 loop reads CAWSVRQGISNQPQHF. The CDR3 nucleotides read TGTGCCTGGAGTGTAAGGCAGGGGATAAGCAATCAGCCCCAGCATTTT.

This rearrangement joins TRBV5-1 to TRBJ2-5; no firm D call. Germline V gene lookup returns CDR1 SGHRS and CDR2 YFSETQ. This CDR3 has 14 amino acids. V dropped 0 bases and J dropped 5 bases, with 11 bases sitting between them. The CDR3 loop reads CASSLAQPRETQYF. For the CDR3, the DNA is TGCGCCAGCAGCTTGGCACAGCCCCGGGAGACCCAGTACTTC. Together with reference TRBV5-1 and TRBJ2-5, the CDR3 gives the full variable domain: KAGVTQTPRYLIKTRGQQVTLSCSPISGHRSVSWYQQTPGQGLQFLFEYFSETQRNKGNFPGRFSGRQFSNSRSEMNVSTLELGDSALYLCASSLAQPRETQYFGPGTRLLVL.

The V gene is TRBV5-1, the J gene TRBJ2-2, with D unclear. V was trimmed by 0 bases and J by 1 base, leaving 7 bases between them. The V gene's germline CDR1 is SGHRS and CDR2 YFSETQ. The CDR3 runs to 15 residues. The CDR3 spells CASSLALLNTGELFF. DNA for the CDR3: TGCGCCAGCAGCTTGGCCCTATTGAACACCGGGGAGCTGTTTTTT.

CDR3 DNA: TGCAGCGTTGAGTCGGGGGTGAGCACAGATACGCAGTATTTT. Its protein product is CSVESGVSTDTQYF. The chain recombines TRBV29-1 with TRBJ2-3; D is possibly TRBD2 (6 bases). Germline loops: CDR1 SQVTM, CDR2 ANQGSEA. The CDR3 has 14 amino acids. The ends were cut back, 3 bases at V and 0 bases at J, with 10 bases in the middle.

The rearrangement uses TRBV4-1 and TRBJ2-1, with TRBD2 matching over 7 bases. The length of the CDR3 is 18 residues. Germline assignment: CDR1 MGHRA and CDR2 YSYEKL. After removal of 1 base from V and 6 bases from J, the junction contained 15 bases not matched to a gene. The CDR3 nucleotides are TGCGCCAGCAGCCAAGGATTAAGGACGGGAGGATCTGTCAATGAGCAGTTCTTC. It is translated as CASSQGLRTGGSVNEQFF.

J is TRBJ2-4 and V is TRBV30, with a weak D call TRBD2 (5 bases). CDR1 and CDR2 (germline): GTSNPN, SVGIG (reference sequence). The CDR3 is made up of 16 amino acids. Trimming stripped 0 bases from V and 0 bases from J, with 12 bases between. DNA of the CDR3: TGTGCCTGGAGTGTAAGCGGAAACGAAGCCAAAAACATTCAGTACTTC. This codes for CAWSVSGNEAKNIQYF.

The V and J genes are TRBV11-3 and TRBJ2-3; 8 bases align to TRBD1. CDR1 SGHNT and CDR2 YENEEA come from the germline V gene. V trimming: 5 bases; J trimming: 4 bases; junction bases outside the gene matches: 5. This CDR3 has 14 residues. CDR3 in DNA: TGTGCCAGCAGCCCAGGGGGCCGGGCAGATACGCAGTATTTT. It specifies CASSPGGRADTQYF. Variable domain in full (rest from reference TRBV11-3 and TRBJ2-3): EAGVVQSPRYKIIEKKQPVAFWCNPISGHNTLYWYLQNLGQGPELLIRYENEEAVDDSQLPKDRFSAERLKGVDSTLKIQPAELGDSAVYLCASSPGGRADTQYFGPGTRLTVL.

The V gene is TRBV11-3, the J gene TRBJ2-1; 7 bases agree with TRBD2. The V gene's germline CDR1 is SGHNT and CDR2 YENEEA. The CDR3 extends over 15 amino acids. The V gene end was trimmed by 5 bases and the J gene end by 4 bases; junction bases not matched to a gene: 8. CDR3 protein: CASSPRLREYNEQFF. The CDR3 DNA reads as TGTGCCAGCAGCCCTAGGTTGCGGGAGTACAATGAGCAGTTCTTC. The entire variable domain, with the rest obtained from reference TRBV11-3 and TRBJ2-1, is as follows: EAGVVQSPRYKIIEKKQPVAFWCNPISGHNTLYWYLQNLGQGPELLIRYENEEAVDDSQLPKDRFSAERLKGVDSTLKIQPAELGDSAVYLCASSPRLREYNEQFFGPGTRLTVL.

The V and J genes are TRBV30 and TRBJ2-5, with 8 positions matching TRBD1. Unmatched junction bases numbered 8, after V lost 6 bases and J lost 5 bases. Germline V gene sequence: CDR1 GTSNPN, CDR2 SVGIG (reference sequence). The CDR3 covers 13 residues. This chain's CDR3 is CACWQGAGETQYF. The CDR3 DNA is TGTGCCTGCTGGCAGGGGGCAGGGGAGACCCAGTACTTC.

The CDR3: CASSYLGTRNYGYTF. DNA of the CDR3: TGTGCCAGCAGTTACCTGGGTACCCGTAACTATGGCTACACCTTC. The chain joins TRBV6-5 to TRBJ1-2, with D unclear. V lost 2 bases, J lost 1 base, and 11 bases lay in between. The CDR3 totals 15 residues. Germline CDR1 MNHEY, CDR2 SVGAGI.

The chain carries TRBV19 and TRBJ2-7; 8 positions match TRBD1. Germline assignment: CDR1 LNHDA and CDR2 SQIVND (reference sequence). J gave up 3 bases and V 6 bases, and 7 bases lay outside the gene matches. CDR3 length equals 14 residues. CDR3 DNA sequence: TGTGCCAGTAGCGGGACAGGTGGGTTCTACGAGCAGTACTTC. Translating gives CASSGTGGFYEQYF.

There are a few counts of this clone. The chain joins TRBV10-3 to TRBJ2-3; D uncertain. The germline V and J ends were trimmed by 10 bases and 1 base, with 6 bases remaining between them. This CDR3 comprises 11 residues. Per the germline V gene, CDR1 is ENHRY and CDR2 is SYGVKD. The DNA for the CDR3 is TGTGCCACTGGGGGCACAGATACGCAGTATTTT. Its translation: CATGGTDTQYF.

J is TRBJ2-7 and V is TRBV27; D unclear. V lost 8 bases, J lost 4 bases, and 12 bases lay in between. Germline loops: CDR1 MNHEY, CDR2 SMNVEV (reference sequence). This CDR3 is 12 amino acids long. The CDR3 coding sequence is TGTGCCAGCGGGCCTGTCAGATACGAGCAGTACTTC. This sequence encodes CASGPVRYEQYF.

This chain joins TRBV4-2 and TRBJ1-5; tentative D call: TRBD1 (5 bases). CDR1 LGHNA and CDR2 YNFKEQ come from the germline V gene. This CDR3 spans 15 amino acids. V was pared by 0 bases and J by 4 bases, with 10 bases between. DNA for the CDR3: TGTGCCAGCAGCCAAGATCAGGGTGGGAATCAGCCCCAGCATTTT. Its translation: CASSQDQGGNQPQHF.

This clone was detected once. CDR3 bases: TGTGCCAGCAGCTTGGGTTGGGGGGCAGATACGCAGTATTTT. Its protein product is CASSLGWGADTQYF. J is TRBJ2-3 and V is TRBV7-8, with D perhaps matching TRBD2 (6 bases). Germline loops: CDR1 SGHVS, CDR2 FQNEAQ. CDR3 length: 14 residues. V shed 3 bases and J shed 4 bases, with 11 bases lying between them.